This TCR beta chain was captured in a study of cytomegalovirus exposure and HLA in healthy donors. Points on this clone: Its antigen is undetermined.

Study-level results: There were some V segments, including TRBV6-2 and TRBV6-3, excluded as indistinguishable.

CDR1 is ENHRY and CDR2 is SYGVKD in the germline V gene. The CDR3 consists of 12 residues. Trimming removed 11 bases from V and 0 bases from J, with 8 bases in between. Donors were nominally healthy when sampled, though unrecorded immune exposures were likely. PCR primers comprised 60 Vbeta and 13 Jbeta primers. Method: immunoSEQ multiplex PCR; TCRdb's copy keeps in-frame clones and lacks some. The table has about 170,000 clones, 71% seen once. This chain joins TRBV10-3 and TRBJ2-1; D not resolved. This receptor was taken from a girl aged 5-17 years in good health and CMV-seronegative. The specimen sequenced was PBMCs. In DNA form, the CDR3 reads TGTGCCGTTTCGGGCTCCTACAATGAGCAGTTCTTC. This translates into CAVSGSYNEQFF.